This T cell receptor (beta chain) emerged from a study of shared clonotypes between healthy human individuals. Study overall: The donors, a couple of women and a few men, were aged 18 to 49.

This CDR3 spans 15 amino acids. Trimming removed 1 base at V and 4 bases at J, with 13 bases between. In germline, CDR1 is MNHEY, CDR2 SMNVEV (reference sequence). Profiling relied on immunoSEQ multiplex PCR, and the TCRdb table lists in-frame clones only, not all of them. The table includes more than 450,000 clones, around 74% detected once. This chain joins TRBV27 and TRBJ1-2; TRBD1 is a possible D gene (6 bases). Sequenced material: PBMCs. The sequence derives from a woman between 35 and 50 years old in good health. Some clones in this sample may be carry-over from other donors' samples. The DNA of the CDR3 is TGTGCCAGCAGTTTATTTTACGGACAGAGCTATGGCTACACCTTC. It yields the protein CASSLFYGQSYGYTF.